The 10 T cell receptor beta chains in this list originate from one sample, sequenced in a study of T cells in Graves' hyperthyroidism and ophthalmopathy. RNA transcripts provided the source from which TCR beta CDR3 regions were amplified. During a first-round RT-PCR of the TCR CDR3, the HTBI primer set was used. TCRdb called the multiplex PCR reads again in MiXCR, with one record for every CDR3 protein. The sample holds 750,000 to 950,000 distinct CDR3 sequences, 38% seen once. The specimen sequenced was blood. The receptors were sampled from a man between 18 and 35 years old with Graves' hyperthyroidism.

Points on this clonotype: It may be a read error: a sequence one base away is much more abundant. The chain links TRBV7-6 to TRBJ1-4; D remains unclear. The CDR3 is 14 residues long. Germline V lookup: CDR1 SGHVS, CDR2 FNYEAQ. Trimming left V 1 base short and J 11 bases short, with 14 bases between. The CDR3 DNA reads TGTGCCAGCAGCTTAGTTGCGATAGGTGGGAAACTGTTTTTT. Translated: CASSLVAIGGKLFF.

The sample holds many counts of this clonotype. V gene TRBV7-9 combines with J gene TRBJ1-6; no reliable D call. CDR1 and CDR2 (germline): SEHNR, FQNEAQ (reference sequence). The V end lost 1 base, the J end lost 14 bases, and 12 bases lay between the germline ends. The CDR3 totals 13 residues. The CDR3 reads CASSLGREFTLHF. The CDR3 region has the DNA TGTGCCAGCAGCTTAGGACGAGAATTCACCCTCCACTTT. The whole variable domain, filled in from reference TRBV7-9 and TRBJ1-6, reads DTGVSQNPRHKITKRGQNVTFRCDPISEHNRLYWYRQTLGQGPEFLTYFQNEAQLEKSRLLSDRFSAERPKGSFSTLEIQRTEQGDSAMYLCASSLGREFTLHFGNGTRLTVT.

This clonotype has a count of ten or more. The chain joins TRBV14 to TRBJ2-5; no clear D. The CDR3 spans 13 residues. V was shortened by 2 bases and J by 3 bases, with 7 bases between the two germline ends. The germline CDR1 and CDR2 sequences are SGHDN and FVKESK. The CDR3 here is CASSQHLEETQYF. DNA of the CDR3: TGTGCCAGCAGCCAACACCTAGAAGAGACCCAGTACTTC.

The gene calls are TRBV11-2 and TRBJ1-3, with 7 bases lining up with TRBD1. The CDR3 loop spans 15 amino acids. Germline assignment: CDR1 SGHAT and CDR2 FQNNGV. V shed 6 bases and J 7 bases; nucleotides not matched to a gene: 12. The CDR3 sequence is CASSSPLTGINTIYF. The CDR3 DNA follows: TGTGCCAGCAGTTCCCCCTTGACAGGGATCAACACCATATATTTT.

The gene calls are TRBV19 and TRBJ2-5; D may be TRBD2 (7 bases). Germline-derived CDR1 and CDR2 are LNHDA and SQIVND (reference sequence). There are 15 residues in the CDR3. V dropped 5 bases and J dropped 5 bases, with 18 bases sitting between them. CDR3 DNA sequence: TGTGCCAGTAGTCCCGCCGGGGGGCAAGGCGAGACCCAGTACTTC. This translates into CASSPAGGQGETQYF.

The chain carries TRBV29-1 and TRBJ2-7; no firm D call. Germline V gives CDR1 SQVTM, CDR2 ANQGSEA. The CDR3 consists of 11 residues. Trimming removed 7 bases at V and 2 bases at J, with 9 bases between. CDR3 nucleotides: TGCAGCGGCCTGGGGACCTACGAGCAGTACTTC. Translated: CSGLGTYEQYF.

The chain carries TRBV11-2 and TRBJ2-2; D may be TRBD1 (7 bases). V lost 1 base and J lost 6, with 12 bases in between. This CDR3 is built from 15 residues. Germline V CDR1 and CDR2: SGHAT, FQNNGV. In DNA, the CDR3 is TGTGCCAGCAGCTTAGGCGGGACAGAAGCCGGGGAGCTGTTTTTT. Translation: CASSLGGTEAGELFF.

J is TRBJ2-7 and V is TRBV12-3 or TRBV12-4; TRBD1 or TRBD2 may be the D gene (6 bases each). V shed 2 bases and J shed 3 bases, with 11 bases lying between them. There are 14 residues in the CDR3. The CDR3, as DNA: TGTGCCAGCAGTTTAACGGGGGCCGGCTACGAGCAGTACTTC. It translates to CASSLTGAGYEQYF.

The chain is built from TRBV5-1 and TRBJ2-2; 7 bases align to TRBD1. The V gene's germline CDR1 is SGHRS and CDR2 YFSETQ. V trimming: 4 bases; J trimming: 6 bases; junction bases outside the gene matches: 6. The CDR3 totals 14 residues. The CDR3 DNA reads TGCGCCAGCAGCGTGGACAGGCCCGCCGGGGAGCTGTTTTTT. Its protein product is CASSVDRPAGELFF.

J is TRBJ2-2 and V is TRBV12-3 or TRBV12-4; TRBD2 matches 7 bases. Trimming took 3 bases from V and 5 from J; bases not matched to a gene: 3. The CDR3 covers 14 residues. CDR3 in DNA: TGTGCCAGCAGTTTCGGACTAGAGACCGGGGAGCTGTTTTTT. Translation: CASSFGLETGELFF.